This TCR beta chain was identified during a study of early T cells in non-severe SARS-CoV-2 infection (dated by TCRdb to the early 2020s). Concerning the study at large: TCR sequencing used bulk RNA from unsorted whole blood, so alpha and beta chains could not be paired.

Beyond this particular receptor, the publication reports: VDJdb matching was skewed toward anti-spike CD8 responses and likely underestimated virus-specific expansions, missing private and CD4 specificities.

Here V drops 5 bases and J drops 0 bases, and the junction holds 8 bases not matched to any gene. According to the germline V gene (reference sequence), CDR1 reads MNHNY and CDR2 reads SVGAGI. Taken from cysteine to phenylalanine, the CDR3 has 17 residues. Just the 51-base CDR3 DNA is kept, in frame starting at base 1. Set within a cohort of healthcare workers in London, UK, this nested case-control study involved weekly PCR testing of nasopharyngeal swabs along with blood sampling. Healthcare workers were enrolled in the week of the UK lockdown, from 23 to 31 March 2020, and were followed every week for up to roughly 15 weeks. The protocol used for the library was 5' RACE. The instrument given in TCRdb is NextSeq 500. In the TCR library protocol, unique molecular identifiers were attached to individual cDNA molecules to correct for PCR bias and sequencing error. Sequencing covered both TCR alpha and beta chains, and within each sample the abundances of alpha and beta sequences were tightly co-correlated. The paper's data handling went like this. Decombinator V4 was used to annotate the V gene, J gene and CDR3 of the TCR sequences. TCRs were defined as expanded if a significant change between any two time points was detected under a Poisson model with p below 0.0001. Abundances of TCRs were expressed as counts per million after normalisation to the total number of TCRs sequenced in each sample. TRAV1-2 paired with TRAJ12, TRAJ20 or TRAJ33 defined MAIT TCRs, while TRAV10 paired with TRAJ18 defined iNKT TCRs. VDJdb, accessed 1 November 2021, was searched for CMV, EBV and SARS-CoV-2 annotated TCRs, with TCRs annotated for multiple antigens excluded. TCRdb redid the processing of the public reads, applying fastp at Q25 and MiXCR, and retained in-frame beta chains. Rows merge per CDR3 protein into single entries with the most common DNA and genes. The V and J calls, along with clone size, are taken from TCRdb and not from the paper's own processing. The sample records roughly 80,000 distinct CDR3 sequences, about 16% of which are singletons. Around 10% of the sample belongs to the ten largest clones.

At least ten counts were recorded for this clonotype. The antigen it binds to is not known. It has no much larger one-base neighbor in the sample; base qualities were not kept. The chain uses TRBV6-6 and TRBJ2-2, with TRBD1 identical over 8 junction bases. The specimen sequenced was whole blood. The source of this sequence is an adult who was a healthcare worker with PCR-confirmed SARS-CoV-2 infection or an uninfected control (not recorded which). The DNA is as follows: TGTGCCAGCAGTCCCCTGGGACAGGTGGCGAACACCGGGGAGCTGTTTTTT. This sequence encodes CASSPLGQVANTGELFF.